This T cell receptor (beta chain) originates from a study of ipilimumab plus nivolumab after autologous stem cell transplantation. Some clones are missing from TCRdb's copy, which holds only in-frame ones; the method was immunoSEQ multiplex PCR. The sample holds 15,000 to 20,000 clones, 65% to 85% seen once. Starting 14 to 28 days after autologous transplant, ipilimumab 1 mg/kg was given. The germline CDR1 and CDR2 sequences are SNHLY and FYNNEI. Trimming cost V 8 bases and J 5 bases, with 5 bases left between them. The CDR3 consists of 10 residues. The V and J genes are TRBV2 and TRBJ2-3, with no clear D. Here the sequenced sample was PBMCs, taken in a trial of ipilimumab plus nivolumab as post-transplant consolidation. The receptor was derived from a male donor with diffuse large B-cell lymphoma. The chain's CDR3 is CASGGDTQYF. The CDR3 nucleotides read TGTGCCAGCGGTGGAGATACGCAGTATTTT. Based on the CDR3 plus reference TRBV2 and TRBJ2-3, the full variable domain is EPEVTQTPSHQVTQMGQEVILRCVPISNHLYFYWYRQILGQKVEFLVSFYNNEISEKSEIFDDQFSVERPDGSNFTLKIRSTKLEDSAMYFCASGGDTQYFGPGTRLTVL.